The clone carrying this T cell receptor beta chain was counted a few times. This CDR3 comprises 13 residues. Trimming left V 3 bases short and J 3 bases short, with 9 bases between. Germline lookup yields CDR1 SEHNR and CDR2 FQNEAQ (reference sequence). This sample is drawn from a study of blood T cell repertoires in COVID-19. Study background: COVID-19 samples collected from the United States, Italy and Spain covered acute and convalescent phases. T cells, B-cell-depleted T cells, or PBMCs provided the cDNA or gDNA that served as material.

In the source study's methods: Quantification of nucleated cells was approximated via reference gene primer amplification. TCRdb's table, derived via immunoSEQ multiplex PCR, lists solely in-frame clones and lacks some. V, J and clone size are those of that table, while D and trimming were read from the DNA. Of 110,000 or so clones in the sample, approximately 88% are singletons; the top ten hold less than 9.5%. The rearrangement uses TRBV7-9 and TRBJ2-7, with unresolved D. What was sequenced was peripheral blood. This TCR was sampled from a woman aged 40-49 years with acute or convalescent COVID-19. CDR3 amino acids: CASSLGPSYEQYF. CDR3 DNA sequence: TGTGCCAGCAGCTTGGGCCCCAGCTACGAGCAGTACTTC.